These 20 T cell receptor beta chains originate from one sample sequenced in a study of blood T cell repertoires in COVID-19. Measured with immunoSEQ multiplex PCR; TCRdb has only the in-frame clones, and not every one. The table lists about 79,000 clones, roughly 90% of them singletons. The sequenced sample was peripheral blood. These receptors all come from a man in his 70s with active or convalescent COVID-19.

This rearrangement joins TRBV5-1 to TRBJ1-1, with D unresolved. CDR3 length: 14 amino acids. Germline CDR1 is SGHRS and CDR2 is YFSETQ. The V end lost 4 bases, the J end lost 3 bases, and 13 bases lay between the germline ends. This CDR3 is CASSPSRGDTEAFF. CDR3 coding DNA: TGCGCCAGCAGCCCGAGTCGAGGCGACACTGAAGCTTTCTTT.

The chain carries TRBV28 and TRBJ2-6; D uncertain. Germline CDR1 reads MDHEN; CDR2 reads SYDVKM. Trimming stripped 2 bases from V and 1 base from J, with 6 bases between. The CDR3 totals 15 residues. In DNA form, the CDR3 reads TGTGCCAGCAGTTTAATGACATCTGGGGCCAACGTCCTGACTTTC. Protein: CASSLMTSGANVLTF.

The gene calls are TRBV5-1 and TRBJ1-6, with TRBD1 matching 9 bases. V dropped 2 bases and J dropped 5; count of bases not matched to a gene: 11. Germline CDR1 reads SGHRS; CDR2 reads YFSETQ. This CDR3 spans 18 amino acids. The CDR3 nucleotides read TGCGCCAGCAGCTTAGGACAGGGGCATCAGTGGGATAATTCACCCCTCCACTTT. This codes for CASSLGQGHQWDNSPLHF.

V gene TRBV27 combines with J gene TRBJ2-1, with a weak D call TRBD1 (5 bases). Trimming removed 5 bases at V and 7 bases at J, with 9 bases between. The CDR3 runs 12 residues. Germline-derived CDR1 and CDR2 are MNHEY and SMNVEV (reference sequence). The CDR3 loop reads CASSTRVNEQFF. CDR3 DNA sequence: TGTGCCAGCAGTACCAGGGTAAATGAGCAGTTCTTC.

CDR3 sequence (DNA): TGTGCCAGCAGCCGGACTAGCGGGAGGTCCTACGAGCAGTACTTC. It yields the protein CASSRTSGRSYEQYF. V usage is TRBV7-2 and J usage is TRBJ2-7; 14 bases agree with TRBD2. The ends lost 5 bases at V and 1 base at J; junction bases unmatched: 1. The CDR3 is made up of 15 amino acids. Germline V lookup: CDR1 SGHTA, CDR2 FQGNSA.

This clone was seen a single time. CDR3 sequence: CASSPWVEGENEQFF. The CDR3 DNA reads TGTGCCAGCTCACCATGGGTTGAGGGAGAGAATGAGCAGTTCTTC. The chain couples TRBV18 to TRBJ2-1; D possibly corresponds to TRBD2 (5 bases). The CDR3 contains 15 residues. The V end lost 2 bases, the J end lost 7 bases, and 15 bases lay between the germline ends. Per germline, CDR1 KGHSH and CDR2 LQKENI. Full variable domain (rest looked up from reference TRBV18 and TRBJ2-1): NAGVMQNPRHLVRRRGQEARLRCSPMKGHSHVYWYRQLPEEGLKFMVYLQKENIIDESGMPKERFSAEFPKEGPSILRIQQVVRGDSAAYFCASSPWVEGENEQFFGPGTRLTVL.

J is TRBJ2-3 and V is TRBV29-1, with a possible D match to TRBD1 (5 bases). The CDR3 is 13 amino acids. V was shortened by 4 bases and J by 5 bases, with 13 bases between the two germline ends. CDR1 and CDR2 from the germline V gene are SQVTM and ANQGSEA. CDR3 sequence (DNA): TGCAGCGTTGGTTCACAGGTTAAAGATACGCAGTATTTT. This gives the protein CSVGSQVKDTQYF.

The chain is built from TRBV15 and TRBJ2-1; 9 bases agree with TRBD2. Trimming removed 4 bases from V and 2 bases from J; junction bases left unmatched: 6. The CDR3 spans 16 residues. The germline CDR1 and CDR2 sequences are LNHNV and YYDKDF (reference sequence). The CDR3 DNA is TGTGCCACCAGCACCGGAGCGGGAGGAGCCTACAATGAGCAGTTCTTC. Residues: CATSTGAGGAYNEQFF. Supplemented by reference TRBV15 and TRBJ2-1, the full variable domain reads DAMVIQNPRYQVTQFGKPVTLSCSQTLNHNVMYWYQQKSSQAPKLLFHYYDKDFNNEADTPDNFQSRRPNTSFCFLDIRSPGLGDTAMYLCATSTGAGGAYNEQFFGPGTRLTVL.

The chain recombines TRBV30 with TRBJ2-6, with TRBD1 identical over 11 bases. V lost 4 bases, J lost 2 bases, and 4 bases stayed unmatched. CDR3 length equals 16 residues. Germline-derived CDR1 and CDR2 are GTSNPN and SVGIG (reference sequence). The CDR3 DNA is TGTGCCTGGACCCGGGACAGGGGGGCTGGGGCCAACGTCCTGACTTTC. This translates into CAWTRDRGAGANVLTF.

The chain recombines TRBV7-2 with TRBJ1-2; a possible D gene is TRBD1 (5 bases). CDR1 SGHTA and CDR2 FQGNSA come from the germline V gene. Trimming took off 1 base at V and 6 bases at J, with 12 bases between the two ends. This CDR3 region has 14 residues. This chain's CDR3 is CASSLVSGPHGYTF. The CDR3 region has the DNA TGTGCCAGCAGCTTAGTGTCAGGGCCTCATGGCTACACCTTC.

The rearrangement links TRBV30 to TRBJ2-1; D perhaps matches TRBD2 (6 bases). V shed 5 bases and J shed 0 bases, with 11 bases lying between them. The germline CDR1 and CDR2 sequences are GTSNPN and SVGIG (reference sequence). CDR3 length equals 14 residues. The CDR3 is CAWSYGSSYNEQFF. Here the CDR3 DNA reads TGTGCCTGGTCTTACGGGAGCTCCTACAATGAGCAGTTCTTC.

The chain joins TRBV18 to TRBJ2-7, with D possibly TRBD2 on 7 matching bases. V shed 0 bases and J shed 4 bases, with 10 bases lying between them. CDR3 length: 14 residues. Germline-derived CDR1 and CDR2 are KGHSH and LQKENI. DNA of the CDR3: TGTGCCAGCTCACCACCGGGGGGGCTTTACGAGCAGTACTTC. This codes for CASSPPGGLYEQYF.

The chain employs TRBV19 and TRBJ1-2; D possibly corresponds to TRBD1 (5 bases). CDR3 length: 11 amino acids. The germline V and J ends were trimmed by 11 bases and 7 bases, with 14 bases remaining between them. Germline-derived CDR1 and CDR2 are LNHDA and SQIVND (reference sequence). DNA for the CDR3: TGTGCCGCCGGGACTGAGGTTGGCTACACCTTC. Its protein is CAAGTEVGYTF.

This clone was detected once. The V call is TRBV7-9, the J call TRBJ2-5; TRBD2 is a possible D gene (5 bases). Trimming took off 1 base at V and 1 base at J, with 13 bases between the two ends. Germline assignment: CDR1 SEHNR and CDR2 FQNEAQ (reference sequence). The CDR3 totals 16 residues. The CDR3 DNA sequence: TGTGCCAGCAGCTTAGGGTTGAGGGCTAGCCAAGAGACCCAGTACTTC. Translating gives CASSLGLRASQETQYF.

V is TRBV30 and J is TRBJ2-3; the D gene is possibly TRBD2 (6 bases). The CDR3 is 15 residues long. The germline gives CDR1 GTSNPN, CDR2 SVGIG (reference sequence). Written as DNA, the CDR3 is TGTGCTCGGGGCTCGGGCGGGGCAAGCACAGATACGCAGTATTTT. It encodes CARGSGGASTDTQYF.

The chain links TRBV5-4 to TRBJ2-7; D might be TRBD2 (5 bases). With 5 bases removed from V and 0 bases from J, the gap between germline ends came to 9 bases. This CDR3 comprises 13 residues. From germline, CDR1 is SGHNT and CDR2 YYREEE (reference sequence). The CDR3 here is CASRRVNSYEQYF. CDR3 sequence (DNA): TGTGCCAGCAGGAGGGTCAACTCCTACGAGCAGTACTTC.

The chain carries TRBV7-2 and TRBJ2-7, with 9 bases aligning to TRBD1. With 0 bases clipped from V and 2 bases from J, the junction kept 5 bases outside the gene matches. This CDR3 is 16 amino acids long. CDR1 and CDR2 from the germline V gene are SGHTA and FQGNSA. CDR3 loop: CASSLASGQGTYEQYF. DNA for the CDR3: TGTGCCAGCAGCTTAGCCTCGGGACAGGGAACCTACGAGCAGTACTTC.

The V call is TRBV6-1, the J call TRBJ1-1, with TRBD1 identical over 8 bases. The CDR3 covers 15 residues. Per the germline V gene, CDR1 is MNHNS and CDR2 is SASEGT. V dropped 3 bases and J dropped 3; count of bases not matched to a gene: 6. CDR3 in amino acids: CASSEGRGRDTEAFF. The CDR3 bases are TGTGCCAGCAGTGAGGGCAGGGGGCGGGACACTGAAGCTTTCTTT.

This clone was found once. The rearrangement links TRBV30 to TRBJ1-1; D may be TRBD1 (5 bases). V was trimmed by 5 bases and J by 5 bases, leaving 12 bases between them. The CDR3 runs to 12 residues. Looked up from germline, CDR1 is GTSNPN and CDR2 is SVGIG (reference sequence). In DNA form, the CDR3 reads TGTGCCTGGTCCAGGGTGAGGACTGAAGCTTTCTTT. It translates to CAWSRVRTEAFF.

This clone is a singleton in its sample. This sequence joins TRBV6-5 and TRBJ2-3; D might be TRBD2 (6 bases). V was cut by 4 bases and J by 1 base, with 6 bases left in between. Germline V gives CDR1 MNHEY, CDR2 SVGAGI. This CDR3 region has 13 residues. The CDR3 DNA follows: TGTGCCAGCAGTTGGGGGGGCACAGATACGCAGTATTTT. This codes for CASSWGGTDTQYF.